The 31 T cell receptor beta chains reported below all come from one sample, sequenced in a study of blood T cell repertoires in COVID-19. The method was immunoSEQ multiplex PCR; TCRdb's version includes in-frame clones alone and lacks a portion of them. The sample has some 90,000 clones; 90% are singletons. Input material: peripheral blood. These receptor sequences come from a woman of 80 years or more with active or convalescent COVID-19.

The J gene is TRBJ2-7, the V gene TRBV12-3 or TRBV12-4; 7 bases align to TRBD1. J was trimmed by 7 bases and V by 6 bases; bases with no gene match: 3. The CDR3 covers 11 residues. CDR3 sequence reads: CASRQGWEQYF. For the CDR3, the DNA is TGTGCCAGCAGACAGGGGTGGGAGCAGTACTTC.

The chain has TRBV5-4 and TRBJ2-7; D possibly corresponds to TRBD1 (5 bases). The germline V gene encodes CDR1 SGHNT and CDR2 YYREEE (reference sequence). The CDR3 consists of 15 residues. V gave up 0 bases and J gave up 6 bases, with 16 bases separating them. In nucleotides, the CDR3 is TGTGCCAGCAGCTTGGATCCTGGGGCTTGGGGCGAGCAGTACTTC. It encodes CASSLDPGAWGEQYF.

The rearrangement links TRBV5-1 to TRBJ2-7; 16 bases match TRBD2. Trimming at V came to 4 bases and at J to 5 bases, leaving 6 bases not matched to a gene. CDR1 and CDR2 (germline): SGHRS, YFSETQ. The CDR3 is 16 amino acids. The CDR3 loop is CASSAGLAGGGDEQYF. The CDR3 nucleotides are TGCGCCAGCAGCGCGGGACTAGCGGGAGGGGGGGACGAGCAGTACTTC.

The chain links TRBV12-3 or TRBV12-4 to TRBJ1-2, with a possible D match to TRBD1 (6 bases). V lost 3 bases, J lost 8 bases, and 13 bases lay in between. This CDR3 has 13 residues. CDR3 bases: TGTGCCAGCAGTTTTGTTGCGGGGGGCGGCTACACCTTC. Its protein is CASSFVAGGGYTF.

The chain uses TRBV4-1 and TRBJ1-2; 8 bases are a match to TRBD1. J gave up 5 bases and V 0 bases, and 26 bases lay outside the gene matches. Germline values: CDR1 MGHRA, CDR2 YSYEKL. The CDR3 length is 22 residues. The CDR3 coding sequence is TGCGCCAGCAGCCAAGAAACTCAACCACCCCGGACAGGGATGGGGGCCAATTATGGCTACACCTTC. Its protein is CASSQETQPPRTGMGANYGYTF.

The chain has TRBV6-2 or TRBV6-3 and TRBJ2-1, with 10 bases aligning to TRBD2. With V trimmed by 2 bases and J by 4 bases, 8 bases remained unmatched. From germline, CDR1 is MNHEY and CDR2 SVGEGT. The CDR3 has 17 amino acids. CDR3 sequence: CASSYQSAGGSYNEQFF. CDR3 DNA sequence: TGTGCCAGCAGTTACCAGTCAGCGGGAGGGTCATACAATGAGCAGTTCTTC.

This clone was counted once. The rearrangement joins TRBV7-2 to TRBJ2-2, with D perhaps TRBD1 (5 bases). The CDR3 sequence is 15 residues long. CDR1 is SGHTA and CDR2 is FQGNSA in the germline V gene. Trimming removed 1 base from V and 2 bases from J, with 8 bases in between. The CDR3 loop reads CASSLGQSNTGELFF. The CDR3 nucleotides read TGTGCCAGCAGCTTAGGACAGTCAAACACCGGGGAGCTGTTTTTT.

V is TRBV27 and J is TRBJ2-1; 15 bases agree with TRBD2. V was clipped by 4 bases and J by 7 bases; unmatched bases: 11. The CDR3 sequence is 18 residues long. Germline V lookup: CDR1 MNHEY, CDR2 SMNVEV (reference sequence). The CDR3 DNA is TGTGCCAGCAGTTCGCCGGGACTAGCGGGAGGCCGGCCGAATGAGCAGTTCTTC. Translating it yields CASSSPGLAGGRPNEQFF.

This chain joins TRBV7-9 and TRBJ2-7, with 8 bases identical to TRBD2. The CDR3 consists of 15 residues. J gave up 0 bases and V 4 bases, and 5 bases lay outside the gene matches. Germline V CDR1 and CDR2: SEHNR, FQNEAQ (reference sequence). In DNA, the CDR3 is TGTGCCAGCAGCTCTACTAGCGGTTACTCCTACGAGCAGTACTTC. Translated: CASSSTSGYSYEQYF. The full variable domain, in which reference TRBV7-9 and TRBJ2-7 provide the parts outside the CDR3, is DTGVSQNPRHKITKRGQNVTFRCDPISEHNRLYWYRQTLGQGPEFLTYFQNEAQLEKSRLLSDRFSAERPKGSFSTLEIQRTEQGDSAMYLCASSSTSGYSYEQYFGPGTRLTVT.

The chain links TRBV28 to TRBJ1-1; D not certain. The V gene's germline CDR1 is MDHEN and CDR2 SYDVKM. The V end was cut by 7 bases, the J end by 0 bases, with 9 bases between. This CDR3 spans 13 amino acids. The CDR3 bases are TGTGCCAGCATGGGCAAAATGAACACTGAAGCTTTCTTT. This gives the protein CASMGKMNTEAFF.

The rearrangement uses TRBV28 and TRBJ2-3; 9 positions match TRBD2. Per the germline V gene, CDR1 is MDHEN and CDR2 is SYDVKM. The CDR3 extends over 14 amino acids. V lost 7 bases, J lost 1 base, and 3 bases stayed unmatched. In DNA form, the CDR3 reads TGTGCCAGCAACGGCGGGAGGGGCACAGATACGCAGTATTTT. It codes for CASNGGRGTDTQYF.

The chain joins TRBV18 to TRBJ2-7; 7 positions match TRBD1. CDR1 KGHSH and CDR2 LQKENI come from the germline V gene. CDR3 length: 13 amino acids. Trimming cost V 6 bases and J 1 base; bases outside gene matches: 3. The DNA for the CDR3 is TGTGCCAGCTCCCAACAGGGGTCCTACGAGCAGTACTTC. Amino acids: CASSQQGSYEQYF. The full variable domain, with the rest looked up from reference TRBV18 and TRBJ2-7, is NAGVMQNPRHLVRRRGQEARLRCSPMKGHSHVYWYRQLPEEGLKFMVYLQKENIIDESGMPKERFSAEFPKEGPSILRIQQVVRGDSAAYFCASSQQGSYEQYFGPGTRLTVT.

V and J are TRBV28 and TRBJ1-4; 7 bases are a match to TRBD1. This CDR3 region has 14 residues. J gave up 8 bases and V 5 bases, and 8 bases lay outside the gene matches. Per the germline V gene, CDR1 is MDHEN and CDR2 is SYDVKM. CDR3 amino acids: CASSITGEREKLFF. The CDR3 DNA reads as TGTGCCAGCAGTATAACAGGGGAGAGGGAAAAACTGTTTTTT.

The rearrangement uses TRBV11-3 and TRBJ2-5; no definite D call. The germline V and J ends were trimmed by 3 bases and 2 bases, with 7 bases remaining between them. The CDR3 runs to 13 residues. CDR1 and CDR2 (germline): SGHNT, YENEEA. The CDR3 is CASSFQDQETQYF. The CDR3 bases are TGTGCCAGCAGCTTCCAGGATCAAGAGACCCAGTACTTC.

This clone was picked up a small number of times. The V call is TRBV19, the J call TRBJ2-1; 10 bases are a match to TRBD2. The V and J ends lost 0 bases and 7 bases, in that order; junction bases with no gene match: 3. CDR3 length equals 15 residues. Germline-derived CDR1 and CDR2 are LNHDA and SQIVND (reference sequence). The CDR3 loop is CASSIELAGWNEQFF. The CDR3 region has the DNA TGTGCCAGTAGTATAGAACTAGCGGGGTGGAATGAGCAGTTCTTC. The variable domain in full, completed from reference TRBV19 and TRBJ2-1, reads DGGITQSPKYLFRKEGQNVTLSCEQNLNHDAMYWYRQDPGQGLRLIYYSQIVNDFQKGDIAEGYSVSREKKESFPLTVTSAQKNPTAFYLCASSIELAGWNEQFFGPGTRLTVL.

This chain links TRBV9 with TRBJ2-1; 10 positions agree with TRBD2. V was pared by 1 base and J by 5 bases, with 9 bases of the junction left unmatched. The CDR3 runs to 17 residues. The germline CDR1 and CDR2 sequences are SGDLS and YYNGEE. CDR3 in amino acids: CASSVRASGRLDNEQFF. The CDR3 bases are TGTGCCAGCAGCGTACGGGCTAGCGGGAGACTTGACAATGAGCAGTTCTTC. The full variable domain, completed using reference TRBV9 and TRBJ2-1, is DSGVTQTPKHLITATGQRVTLRCSPRSGDLSVYWYQQSLDQGLQFLIQYYNGEERAKGNILERFSAQQFPDLHSELNLSSLELGDSALYFCASSVRASGRLDNEQFFGPGTRLTVL.

This chain connects TRBV2 to TRBJ2-1; TRBD2 aligns across 10 bases. With 1 base clipped from V and 6 bases from J, the junction kept 3 bases outside the gene matches. The CDR3 is 15 residues long. Germline V gene data show CDR1 as SNHLY and CDR2 as FYNNEI. CDR3 coding DNA: TGTGCCAGCAGTGAAGGGGCTAGCGGGAGCAATGAGCAGTTCTTC. This sequence encodes CASSEGASGSNEQFF.

A single count supports this clone. The chain has TRBV5-8 and TRBJ1-1, with 9 bases identical to TRBD1. J was trimmed by 3 bases and V by 0 bases; bases with no gene match: 3. Germline assignment: CDR1 SGHTS and CDR2 YDEGEE. CDR3 length: 15 residues. DNA for the CDR3: TGTGCCAGCAGCTTGGCACAGGGGGCCGACACTGAAGCTTTCTTT. Protein product: CASSLAQGADTEAFF.

The chain employs TRBV19 and TRBJ2-1, with D hard to call. The germline V gene has CDR1 LNHDA and CDR2 SQIVND (reference sequence). CDR3 length: 15 residues. V lost 0 bases and J 0 bases, leaving 6 bases between the germline ends. CDR3 residues: CASSIDTGSYNEQFF. The CDR3 coding sequence is TGTGCCAGTAGTATAGATACGGGCTCCTACAATGAGCAGTTCTTC.

A single count supports this clone. V and J are TRBV7-2 and TRBJ2-5; TRBD2 matches 8 bases. The CDR3 has 15 residues. V dropped 5 bases and J dropped 4; count of bases not matched to a gene: 9. CDR1 SGHTA and CDR2 FQGNSA come from the germline V gene. The CDR3 loop reads CASSPQAGDRETQYF. DNA of the CDR3: TGTGCCAGCAGCCCTCAAGCGGGAGACAGAGAGACCCAGTACTTC.

The V call is TRBV6-1, the J call TRBJ2-7; 10 positions agree with TRBD1. V lost 3 bases, J lost 1 base, and 3 bases stayed unmatched. CDR1 is MNHNS, CDR2 SASEGT, per germline. CDR3 length: 15 residues. The CDR3 bases are TGTGCCAGCAGTGATAGGGACAGGGGTTCCTACGAGCAGTACTTC. The encoded protein is CASSDRDRGSYEQYF.

The chain recombines TRBV19 with TRBJ2-7; D may be TRBD1 (7 bases). The germline V gene encodes CDR1 LNHDA and CDR2 SQIVND (reference sequence). The germline V and J ends were trimmed by 5 bases and 4 bases, with 15 bases remaining between them. CDR3 length: 14 residues. CDR3 nucleotide sequence: TGTGCCAGTAGTGCGGGACAGTCGACTTACGAGCAGTACTTC. Its translation: CASSAGQSTYEQYF.

The chain employs TRBV7-9 and TRBJ2-5, with 12 bases fitting TRBD2. The CDR3 length is 16 residues. Per germline, CDR1 SEHNR and CDR2 FQNEAQ (reference sequence). After removal of 4 bases from V and 4 bases from J, the junction contained 7 bases not matched to a gene. The CDR3 nucleotides are TGTGCCAGCAGCTCTGGACTAGCGGGGTTGGGAGAGACCCAGTACTTC. Residues: CASSSGLAGLGETQYF. Full variable domain (rest looked up from reference TRBV7-9 and TRBJ2-5): DTGVSQNPRHKITKRGQNVTFRCDPISEHNRLYWYRQTLGQGPEFLTYFQNEAQLEKSRLLSDRFSAERPKGSFSTLEIQRTEQGDSAMYLCASSSGLAGLGETQYFGPGTRLLVL.

The V call is TRBV27, the J call TRBJ1-5, with D hard to call. This CDR3 comprises 16 residues. The germline V gene encodes CDR1 MNHEY and CDR2 SMNVEV (reference sequence). Trimming took 5 bases from V and 1 from J, leaving 15 bases between them. Here the CDR3 DNA reads TGTGCCAGCAGTAGCCTTTCAGCGCGGAGCAATCAGCCCCAGCATTTT. Its protein is CASSSLSARSNQPQHF.

This clone was observed a handful of times. V gene TRBV28 combines with J gene TRBJ2-7; possible D gene TRBD2, 6 bases. The V and J ends lost 5 bases and 5 bases respectively, with 31 bases between them. Germline V gene lookup returns CDR1 MDHEN and CDR2 SYDVKM. The CDR3 has 19 amino acids. CDR3 coding DNA: TGTGCCAGCAGTGGAGGGGCGTGGGTTCCACCCTATGGACCAAACGAGCAGTACTTC. Protein sequence: CASSGGAWVPPYGPNEQYF.

This clone was recorded a few times. V and J are TRBV7-9 and TRBJ2-2, with D unresolved. Per the germline V gene, CDR1 is SEHNR and CDR2 is FQNEAQ (reference sequence). This CDR3 contains 14 residues. Trimming pared 0 bases from V and 3 bases from J, leaving 5 bases between. CDR3 in amino acids: CASSLASHTGELFF. The DNA for the CDR3 is TGTGCCAGCAGCTTAGCATCTCACACCGGGGAGCTGTTTTTT.

Written as DNA, the CDR3 is TGTGCCAGTAGGACCAAGAGGATTGGCAATCAGCCCCAGCATTTT. Amino acid sequence: CASRTKRIGNQPQHF. This rearrangement joins TRBV19 to TRBJ1-5; D not resolved. The CDR3 covers 15 residues. The germline V gene has CDR1 LNHDA and CDR2 SQIVND (reference sequence). V shed 6 bases and J shed 2 bases, with 14 bases lying between them.

V and J are TRBV19 and TRBJ2-2; D unresolved. The V gene lost 6 bases and the J gene lost 1 base, with 12 bases spanning the gap. CDR1 is LNHDA, CDR2 SQIVND, per germline (reference sequence). The CDR3 spans 15 residues. The CDR3 reads CASRPRSGNTGELFF. CDR3 nucleotides: TGTGCCAGTAGGCCCCGGTCGGGGAACACCGGGGAGCTGTTTTTT. Filled out from reference TRBV19 and TRBJ2-2, the complete variable domain reads DGGITQSPKYLFRKEGQNVTLSCEQNLNHDAMYWYRQDPGQGLRLIYYSQIVNDFQKGDIAEGYSVSREKKESFPLTVTSAQKNPTAFYLCASRPRSGNTGELFFGEGSRLTVL.

This chain connects TRBV19 to TRBJ1-5; D is undetermined. Per germline, CDR1 LNHDA and CDR2 SQIVND (reference sequence). V lost 2 bases, J lost 4 bases, and 12 bases lay in between. This CDR3 has 15 residues. The chain's CDR3 is CASSIMTTGNQPQHF. CDR3 coding DNA: TGTGCCAGTAGTATAATGACCACGGGAAATCAGCCCCAGCATTTT.

The rearrangement uses TRBV9 and TRBJ1-6; D gene uncertain. The V gene lost 3 bases and the J gene lost 10 bases, with 8 bases spanning the gap. In germline, CDR1 is SGDLS, CDR2 YYNGEE. This CDR3 has 12 amino acids. This CDR3 is CASSASESPLHF. The CDR3, as DNA: TGTGCCAGCAGCGCGAGTGAATCACCCCTCCACTTT.

The rearrangement uses TRBV11-2 and TRBJ2-1; 8 bases match TRBD1. Germline V gene lookup returns CDR1 SGHAT and CDR2 FQNNGV. The CDR3 runs 16 residues. The J segment lost 10 bases and the V segment lost 2 bases, leaving 13 bases of the junction unmatched. CDR3: CASSLSRDRHFREQFF. Here the CDR3 DNA reads TGTGCCAGCAGCTTAAGCCGGGACAGGCACTTTCGGGAGCAGTTCTTC. Complete variable domain (other parts from reference TRBV11-2 and TRBJ2-1): EAGVAQSPRYKIIEKRQSVAFWCNPISGHATLYWYQQILGQGPKLLIQFQNNGVVDDSQLPKDRFSAERLKGVDSTLKIQPAKLEDSAVYLCASSLSRDRHFREQFFGPGTRLTVL.